This T cell receptor (beta chain) was found in a study of shared clonotypes between healthy human individuals. With regard to this clone: The antigen remains undetermined. Other DNA sequences of this sample code for an identical CDR3.

CDR3 size: 15 residues. Germline CDR1 is KGHSH and CDR2 is LQKENI. J gave up 0 bases and V 4 bases, and 2 bases lay outside the gene matches. Sequencing was at deep level. Clones were read by immunoSEQ multiplex PCR, and TCRdb kept only the in-frame ones, dropping some. The sample carries about 1.1 million clones, roughly 80% recorded once. The study enrolled healthy HIV-negative adults without recent acute infections or vaccinations as donors. Everyone who donated was a Caucasian adult who lived in Nashville, Tennessee. Study-level findings and limits: Shared across a few donors were about 4.8% of the naive CD4 clonotypes.

The rearrangement joins TRBV18 to TRBJ2-2; TRBD1 agrees at 7 bases. The TCR originated in a man aged 18 to 29 in good health. Some clones in this sample may be carry-over from other donors' samples. The specimen sequenced was memory CD4+ T cells from PBMCs. Subset given: CD45RA-negative fraction. CDR3 amino acids: CASSRGTANTGELFF. The CDR3 bases are TGTGCCAGCTCACGGGGGACAGCGAACACCGGGGAGCTGTTTTTT.